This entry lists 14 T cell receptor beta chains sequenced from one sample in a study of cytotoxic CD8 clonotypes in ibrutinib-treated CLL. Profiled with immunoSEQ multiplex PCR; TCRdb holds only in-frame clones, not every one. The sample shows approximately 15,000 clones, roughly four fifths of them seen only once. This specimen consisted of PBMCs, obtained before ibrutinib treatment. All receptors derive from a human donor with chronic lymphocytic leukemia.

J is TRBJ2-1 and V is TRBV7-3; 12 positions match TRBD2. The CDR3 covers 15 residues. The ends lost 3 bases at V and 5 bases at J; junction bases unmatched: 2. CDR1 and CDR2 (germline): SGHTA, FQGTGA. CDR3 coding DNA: TGTGCCAGCAGCTTGACTAGCGGGAGACACAATGAGCAGTTCTTC. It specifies CASSLTSGRHNEQFF.

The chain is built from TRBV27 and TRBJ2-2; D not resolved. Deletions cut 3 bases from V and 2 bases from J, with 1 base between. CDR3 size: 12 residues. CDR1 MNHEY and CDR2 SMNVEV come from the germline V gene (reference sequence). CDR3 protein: CASSFNTGELFF. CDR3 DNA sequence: TGTGCCAGCAGTTTTAACACCGGGGAGCTGTTTTTT.

This chain's CDR3 is CASRGGVNYGYTF. CDR3 DNA sequence: TGTGCCAGCCGGGGTGGGGTAAACTATGGCTACACCTTC. The chain couples TRBV6-5 to TRBJ1-2; no firm D call. The CDR3 extends over 13 amino acids. The V end lost 8 bases, the J end lost 2 bases, and 12 bases lay between the germline ends. Germline assignment: CDR1 MNHEY and CDR2 SVGAGI.

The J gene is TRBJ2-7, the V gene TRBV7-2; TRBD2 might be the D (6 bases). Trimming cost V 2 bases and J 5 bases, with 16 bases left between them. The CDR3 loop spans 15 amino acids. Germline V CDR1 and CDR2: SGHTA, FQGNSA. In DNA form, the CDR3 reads TGTGCCAGCAGCTTAAAGGGCGGGACCTTTAACGAGCAGTACTTC. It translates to CASSLKGGTFNEQYF.

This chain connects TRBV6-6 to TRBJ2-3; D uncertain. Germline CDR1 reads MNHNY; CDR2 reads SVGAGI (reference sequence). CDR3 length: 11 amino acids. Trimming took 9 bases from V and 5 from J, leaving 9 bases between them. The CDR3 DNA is TGTGCCAGTTCGGTAGGAGATACGCAGTATTTT. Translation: CASSVGDTQYF.

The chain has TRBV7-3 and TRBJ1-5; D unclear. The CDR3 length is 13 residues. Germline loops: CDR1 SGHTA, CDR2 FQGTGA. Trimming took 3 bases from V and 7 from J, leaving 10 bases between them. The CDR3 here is CASSFGLAQPQHF. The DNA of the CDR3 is TGTGCCAGCAGCTTTGGGTTAGCGCAGCCCCAGCATTTT.

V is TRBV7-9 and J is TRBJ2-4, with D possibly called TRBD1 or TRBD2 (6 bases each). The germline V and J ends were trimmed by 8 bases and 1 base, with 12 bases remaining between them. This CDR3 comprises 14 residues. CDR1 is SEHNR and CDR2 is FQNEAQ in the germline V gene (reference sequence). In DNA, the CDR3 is TGTGCCAGCTTGAGGGGGGCTGCCAAAAACATTCAGTACTTC. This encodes CASLRGAAKNIQYF.

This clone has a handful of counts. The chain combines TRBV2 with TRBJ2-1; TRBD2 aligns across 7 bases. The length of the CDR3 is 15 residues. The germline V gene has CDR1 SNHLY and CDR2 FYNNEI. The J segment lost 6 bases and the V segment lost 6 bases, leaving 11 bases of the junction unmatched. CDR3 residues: CASSRTSVGSNEQFF. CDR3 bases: TGTGCCAGCAGCCGGACTAGTGTGGGGAGCAATGAGCAGTTCTTC.

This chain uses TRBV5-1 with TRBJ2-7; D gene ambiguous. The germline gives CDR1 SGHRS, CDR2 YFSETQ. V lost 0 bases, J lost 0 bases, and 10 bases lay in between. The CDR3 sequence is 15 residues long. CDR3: CASSLEHILSYEQYF. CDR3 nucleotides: TGCGCCAGCAGCTTGGAGCACATCCTCTCCTACGAGCAGTACTTC.

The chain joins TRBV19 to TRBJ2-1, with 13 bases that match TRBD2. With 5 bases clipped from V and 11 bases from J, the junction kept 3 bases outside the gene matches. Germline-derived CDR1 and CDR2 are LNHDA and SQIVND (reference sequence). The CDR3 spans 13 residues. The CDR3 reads CASSPGTSGKQFF. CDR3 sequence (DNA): TGTGCCAGTAGTCCAGGGACTAGCGGGAAGCAGTTCTTC. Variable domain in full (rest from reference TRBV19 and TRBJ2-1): DGGITQSPKYLFRKEGQNVTLSCEQNLNHDAMYWYRQDPGQGLRLIYYSQIVNDFQKGDIAEGYSVSREKKESFPLTVTSAQKNPTAFYLCASSPGTSGKQFFGPGTRLTVL.

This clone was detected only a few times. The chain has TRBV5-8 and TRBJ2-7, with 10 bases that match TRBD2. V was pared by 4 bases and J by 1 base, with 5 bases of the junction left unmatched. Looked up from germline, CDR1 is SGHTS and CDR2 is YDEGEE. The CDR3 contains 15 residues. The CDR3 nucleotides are TGTGCCAGCAGCCCTGGTAGCGGGAGGTCCTACGAGCAGTACTTC. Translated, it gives CASSPGSGRSYEQYF.

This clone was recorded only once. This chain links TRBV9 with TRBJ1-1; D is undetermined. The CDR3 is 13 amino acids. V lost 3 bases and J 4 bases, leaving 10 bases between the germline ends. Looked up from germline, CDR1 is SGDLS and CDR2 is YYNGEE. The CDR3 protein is CASSALTLTEAFF. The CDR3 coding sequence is TGTGCCAGCAGCGCGCTGACACTCACTGAAGCTTTCTTT.

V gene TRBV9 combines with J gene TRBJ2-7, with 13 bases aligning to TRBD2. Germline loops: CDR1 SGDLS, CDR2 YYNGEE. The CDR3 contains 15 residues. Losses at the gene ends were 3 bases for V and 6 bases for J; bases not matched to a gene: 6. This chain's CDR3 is CASSATGLAGFEQYF. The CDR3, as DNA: TGTGCCAGCAGCGCCACGGGACTAGCGGGATTCGAGCAGTACTTC.

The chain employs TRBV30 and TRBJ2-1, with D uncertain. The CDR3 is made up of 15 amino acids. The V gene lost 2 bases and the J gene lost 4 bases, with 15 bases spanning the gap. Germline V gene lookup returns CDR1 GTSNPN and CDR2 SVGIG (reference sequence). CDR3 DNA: TGTGCCTGGAGTCCGGACGGAACGTATTACAATGAGCAGTTCTTC. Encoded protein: CAWSPDGTYYNEQFF.